The rows below give T cell receptor beta chains drawn from one sample of a study of T cell responses to AZD1222 COVID-19 vaccine. The repertoire was sequenced with immunoSEQ multiplex PCR; TCRdb's copy has only in-frame clones and lacks some. The sample has approximately 270,000 clones, around 93% seen once. This sample comprised peripheral blood, obtained 28 days after the second AZD1222 dose. The receptors originated from an adult who received the AZD1222 COVID-19 vaccine. Each CDR3 is given with its conserved first and last residue. A D gene is named only where the DNA matches it firmly. Part of the rows lack a size; the others show once, few, many or a class for expanded clones.

j_gene | v_gene | abundance | d_gene | CDR3nt | CDR3aa
TRBJ1-3 | TRBV20-1 | NA | NA | TGCAGTGCTAGTGACGGCTCCCGCTCTGGAAACACCATATATTTT | CSASDGSRSGNTIYF
TRBJ1-5 | TRBV6-5 | NA | NA | TGTGCCAGCAATCAGGGGAACAATCAGCCCCAGCATTTT | CASNQGNNQPQHF
TRBJ2-2 | TRBV9 | NA | NA | TGTGCCAGCAGCGTATCCCCCCCTGGGGTCCCCGGGGAGCTGTTTTTT | CASSVSPPGVPGELFF
TRBJ2-2 | TRBV7-2 | NA | TRBD2 | TGTGCCAGCAGCCGGACTAGCGGGAACACCGGGGAGCTGTTTTTT | CASSRTSGNTGELFF
TRBJ2-7 | TRBV23-1 | NA | NA | TGCGCCAGCAGTCAACGAGACACCCTTAGGGAGCAGTACTTC | CASSQRDTLREQYF
TRBJ1-1 | TRBV29-1 | NA | NA | TGCAGCGTTGAAGATCTTCGGGACACTGAAGCTTTCTTT | CSVEDLRDTEAFF
TRBJ2-2 | TRBV7-3 | NA | TRBD1 | TGTGCCAGCAGCAGCGGGACAGGGGCCACCGGGGAGCTGTTTTTT | CASSSGTGATGELFF
TRBJ1-5 | TRBV28 | NA | NA | TGTGCCAGTGCGGGTGAATATAGCAATCAGCCCCAGCATTTT | CASAGEYSNQPQHF
TRBJ1-6 | TRBV3-1/TRBV3-2 | NA | NA | TGTGCCAGCAGCCAAACGGGGATCTCACGGGATTCACCCCTCCACTTT | CASSQTGISRDSPLHF
TRBJ2-3 | TRBV2 | NA | NA | TGTGCCAGCGTGCTAGATCGCCTGGCCCACACAGATACGCAGTATTTT | CASVLDRLAHTDTQYF
TRBJ1-1 | TRBV5-6 | NA | NA | TGTGCCAGCACCCGGGCCCTTGAAGCTGAAGCTTTCTTT | CASTRALEAEAFF
TRBJ2-2 | TRBV19 | NA | TRBD2 | TGTGCCAGTAGTCGGGGGGAACTCACCGGGGAGCTGTTTTTT | CASSRGELTGELFF
TRBJ2-3 | TRBV9 | NA | NA | TGTGCCAGCAGGGGGGGTAGGTCGACTACAGATACGCAGTATTTT | CASRGGRSTTDTQYF
TRBJ2-7 | TRBV28 | NA | NA | TGTGCCAGCAGCCGAAATTCCGGTCCTACGGGGGAGCAGTACTTC | CASSRNSGPTGEQYF
TRBJ1-5 | TRBV5-1 | NA | NA | TGCGCCAGCAGCCCCCGTTCGGGTGGGGGTCAGCCCCAGCATTTT | CASSPRSGGGQPQHF
TRBJ2-7 | TRBV19 | NA | NA | TGTGCCAGTAGTCGGACTGAATTCTACGAGCAGTACTTC | CASSRTEFYEQYF
TRBJ2-1 | TRBV7-2 | NA | NA | TGTGCCAGCAGTCCAGGGTGGGAGGAAGGGGAGCAGTTCTTC | CASSPGWEEGEQFF
TRBJ2-7 | TRBV28 | NA | TRBD2 | TGTGCCAGCCGGACTAGCGGGAATTACGAGCAGTACTTC | CASRTSGNYEQYF
TRBJ2-7 | TRBV9 | NA | NA | TGTGCCAGCAGCATTCGGGGCGGCCACGAGCAGTACTTC | CASSIRGGHEQYF
TRBJ2-5 | TRBV7-9 | NA | TRBD2 | TGTGCCAGCAGCTTAGGAGGACTAGCGGGCAAAGAGACCCAGTACTTC | CASSLGGLAGKETQYF
TRBJ1-6 | TRBV5-1 | NA | TRBD1 | TGCGCCAGCAGCTTGGAGACAGGGGCTAATTCACCCCTCCACTTT | CASSLETGANSPLHF
TRBJ2-7 | TRBV27 | NA | NA | TGTGCCAGCAGTTTATATAGCCAGGGCCTCTCCTACGAGCAGTACTTC | CASSLYSQGLSYEQYF
TRBJ2-5 | TRBV9 | NA | TRBD2 | TGTGCCAGCAGCTTCGGGGGGCAAGAGACCCAGTACTTC | CASSFGGQETQYF
TRBJ1-1 | TRBV5-1 | NA | NA | TGCGCCAGCAGCTTGGGGGCCGCAGAGGCTTTCTTT | CASSLGAAEAFF
TRBJ2-1 | TRBV11-2 | NA | NA | TGTGCCAGCAGCTTAGCGCCGACCTACAATGAGCAGTTCTTC | CASSLAPTYNEQFF
TRBJ2-7 | TRBV6-5 | NA | NA | TGTGCCAGCAGTTACTCATGGGGGCTAGACTACGAGCAGTACTTC | CASSYSWGLDYEQYF
TRBJ2-1 | TRBV19 | many | NA | TGTGCCAGTAGTACGACGGGAAGCCCTTACAATGAGCAGTTCTTC | CASSTTGSPYNEQFF
TRBJ1-3 | TRBV9 | once | NA | TGTGCCAGCAGCGTAGGGGTGGGAAACACCATATATTTT | CASSVGVGNTIYF
TRBJ2-1 | TRBV9 | once | NA | TGTGCCAGCAGCGTAGGTCAGGCCACAAGTGAGCAGTTCTTC | CASSVGQATSEQFF
TRBJ1-1 | TRBV2 | NA | NA | TGTGCCAGCAGTGAACTAGGGACCAATGAAGCTTTCTTT | CASSELGTNEAFF
TRBJ1-1 | TRBV19 | NA | NA | TGTGCCAGTACTGAAACACCCAGGGCGAGGAACACTGAAGCTTTCTTT | CASTETPRARNTEAFF
TRBJ1-2 | TRBV2 | NA | TRBD1 | TGTGCCAGCGAGGACCAGGGGGGACAGGGCTACACCTTC | CASEDQGGQGYTF
TRBJ1-4 | TRBV28 | NA | TRBD1 | TGTGCCAGCAGGAAGGACAGGATCCTATCCAGGAATGAAAAACTGTTTTTT | CASRKDRILSRNEKLFF
TRBJ1-3 | TRBV19 | once | NA | TGTGCCAGTAGTATCGGGCAGTTCTCTGGAAACACCATATATTTT | CASSIGQFSGNTIYF
TRBJ2-3 | TRBV6-5 | NA | NA | TGTGCCAGCAGTAGGGTGGTCACAGATACGCAGTATTTT | CASSRVVTDTQYF
TRBJ1-4 | TRBV5-5 | NA | NA | TGTGCCAGCAGCCCGCCCCCGACACAAAACCTTGAAAAACTGTTTTTT | CASSPPPTQNLEKLFF
TRBJ2-1 | TRBV28 | NA | TRBD2 | TGTGCCAGCAGTTCCCGGTATGGGCGGGAGATATACAATGAGCAGTTCTTC | CASSSRYGREIYNEQFF
TRBJ1-3 | TRBV19 | NA | NA | TGTGCCAGTAGTACCCTGGGTGGACGAAACACCATATATTTT | CASSTLGGRNTIYF
TRBJ1-5 | TRBV19 | few | NA | TGTGCCAGTAGTATCAGGGATAGCAATCAGCCCCAGCATTTT | CASSIRDSNQPQHF
TRBJ1-3 | TRBV28 | NA | NA | TGTGCCAGCGGGGGGGAGTTTGGAAACACCATATATTTT | CASGGEFGNTIYF
TRBJ1-6 | TRBV12-3/TRBV12-4 | NA | NA | TGTGCCAGCAGTAGACAGGAGAATTCACCCCTCCACTTT | CASSRQENSPLHF
TRBJ2-1 | TRBV12-3/TRBV12-4 | NA | TRBD1 | TGTGCCAGCAGTTTAACGGGACAGGGGAAGTTCTTC | CASSLTGQGKFF
TRBJ1-2 | TRBV9 | NA | NA | TGTGCCAGCAGCGTAGATGGGGGAACTTATGGCTACACCTTC | CASSVDGGTYGYTF
TRBJ2-7 | TRBV23-1 | NA | TRBD1 | TGCGCCAGCAGTCAATCGGAGGGACAGGGTTGGTACGAGCAGTACTTC | CASSQSEGQGWYEQYF
TRBJ2-1 | TRBV7-8 | once | TRBD2 | TGTGCCAGCAGCTCCCTGGGGGGAGGGCCGGTTGAGCAGTTCTTC | CASSSLGGGPVEQFF
TRBJ2-2 | TRBV29-1 | NA | NA | TGCAGCGTTCCCGGACCCGGGGAGCTGTTTTTT | CSVPGPGELFF
TRBJ1-6 | TRBV7-8 | NA | NA | TGTGCCAGCAGCCCCCCTGTGGGACAAATCGGTAATTCACCCCTCCACTTT | CASSPPVGQIGNSPLHF
TRBJ2-7 | TRBV7-9 | NA | TRBD1 | TGTGCCAGCAGTCGCCGGGACAGGGCCTACGAGCAGTACTTC | CASSRRDRAYEQYF
TRBJ1-3 | TRBV27 | NA | NA | TGTGCCAGCCCTTTTTCAGGGACTGGAAACACCATATATTTT | CASPFSGTGNTIYF
TRBJ2-1 | TRBV28 | few | NA | TGTGCCAGCGAAACAGGTAGGCGCGAGCAGTTCTTC | CASETGRREQFF
TRBJ2-7 | TRBV9 | once | TRBD2 | TGTGCCAGCAGCGTTAGCGGGAGCTCGGACGAGCAGTACTTC | CASSVSGSSDEQYF
TRBJ2-1 | TRBV3-1/TRBV3-2 | NA | NA | TGTGCCAGCAGCCAAGGCAGAACCTCCTACAATGAGCAGTTCTTC | CASSQGRTSYNEQFF